These 24 T cell receptor beta chains were sequenced from one sample in a study of T cell clonality in common variable immunodeficiency. Libraries were prepared by immunoSEQ multiplex PCR; TCRdb keeps only in-frame clonotypes and omits some of them. The table lists around 45,000 clones, with no singletons. The material sequenced was peripheral blood mononuclear cells. All receptors derive from a person aged 18 to 70 in good health.

This clone was counted ten times or more. The read terminates 3 residues before the CDR3 end, so the remaining end is supplied by the germline J gene. This sequence joins TRBV9 and TRBJ2-2, with 7 bases lining up with TRBD2. Germline CDR1 is SGDLS and CDR2 is YYNGEE. V was clipped by 0 bases and J by 4 bases; unmatched bases: 3. CDR3 length equals 15 residues. The sequenced part of the CDR3 DNA is TGTGCCAGCAGCGTAGCTGGGGGGGGCACCGGGGAG. Translating gives CASSVAGGGTGE. The CDR3, in full, reads CASSVAGGGTGELFF. Full variable domain (rest looked up from reference TRBV9 and TRBJ2-2): DSGVTQTPKHLITATGQRVTLRCSPRSGDLSVYWYQQSLDQGLQFLIQYYNGEERAKGNILERFSAQQFPDLHSELNLSSLELGDSALYFCASSVAGGGTGELFFGEGSRLTVL.

This clone has ten or more counts. This chain's CDR3 is CASSSRRLAGGHDNEQFF. Incomplete CDR3 DNA: TGTGCCAGCAGTTCCAGACGACTAGCGGGGGGGCATGACAATGAG. This sequence joins TRBV28 and TRBJ2-1, with 14 bases identical to TRBD2. Coverage ceases 3 residues before the CDR3 finishes, and the germline J gene fills in the end. With 4 bases clipped from V and 5 bases from J, the junction kept 10 bases outside the gene matches. CDR1 MDHEN and CDR2 SYDVKM come from the germline V gene. The CDR3 covers 18 residues.

This clone was recorded at least ten times. Read sequence stops 3 residues before the CDR3 end, and the germline J gene provides the missing end. The chain links TRBV19 to TRBJ1-4, with 11 bases that match TRBD1. V dropped 7 bases and J dropped 8; count of bases not matched to a gene: 15. The length of the CDR3 is 17 residues. Germline CDR1 reads LNHDA; CDR2 reads SQIVND (reference sequence). The DNA read from the CDR3 is TGTGCCAGTAATTCGGGACAGGGGGTCTTCTCAGGGGAAAAA. Protein: CASNSGQGVFSGEK. The whole CDR3 reads CASNSGQGVFSGEKLFF.

This clone was seen only a few times. The missing CDR3 end, 3 residues past where the read stops, is filled in from the germline J gene. J is TRBJ1-2 and V is TRBV6-1; D is perhaps TRBD1 (6 bases). The CDR3 extends over 15 amino acids. Looked up from germline, CDR1 is MNHNS and CDR2 is SASEGT. The covered CDR3 bases are TGTGCCAGCAGTGAATTGACAGGAGCCCCCTACGAC. Residues: CASSELTGAPYD. The CDR3 in full is CASSELTGAPYDYTF.

This clone was recorded a few times. The CDR3 end lies 3 residues beyond the end of the read and is filled in from the germline J gene. The chain is built from TRBV7-2 and TRBJ2-4, with D uncertain. The CDR3 length is 13 residues. CDR1 is SGHTA, CDR2 FQGNSA, per germline. The CDR3: CASSLVVRYGQYF. The part of the CDR3 DNA that was read is TGTGCCAGCAGCTTAGTCGTGAGGTATGGT.

This clone was observed a few times. The CDR3 goes on 3 residues after the read ends, and that part is filled in from the germline J gene. This chain links TRBV7-2 with TRBJ2-3, with D possibly TRBD1 on 6 matching bases. Germline V CDR1 and CDR2: SGHTA, FQGNSA. This CDR3 region has 14 residues. The CDR3 loop is CASSRPGSGQPQYF. Partial CDR3 DNA: TGTGCCAGCAGCCGCCCGGGCTCAGGACAGCCG.

This clone came up a few times. The CDR3 end is not reached by the read, which stops 3 residues before it; the germline J gene fills it in. The chain has TRBV18 and TRBJ1-5; D is unresolved. Trimming took 3 bases from V and 0 from J, leaving 9 bases between them. Looked up from germline, CDR1 is KGHSH and CDR2 is LQKENI. There are 15 residues in the CDR3. The CDR3 bases that were read are TGTGCCAGCTCACCCTCACGGTCTAGCAATCAGCCC. This translates into CASSPSRSSNQP. The whole CDR3 protein is CASSPSRSSNQPQHF.

This clone was picked up a small number of times. The read ends 3 residues before the CDR3 terminus; that terminus is restored from the germline J gene. The J gene is TRBJ2-4, the V gene TRBV19; D is tentatively TRBD1 or TRBD2 (5 bases each). CDR1 and CDR2 from the germline V gene are LNHDA and SQIVND (reference sequence). Trimming pared 6 bases from V and 3 bases from J, leaving 9 bases between. The CDR3 covers 13 residues. The CDR3 region is CASRAGSKNIQYF. The part of the CDR3 DNA that was read is TGTGCCAGTAGGGCAGGGAGCAAAAACATT.

This clone has a count of ten or more. The DNA ends 3 residues before the CDR3 does, and the rest of the CDR3 is filled in from the germline J gene. The chain couples TRBV10-3 to TRBJ2-3; 15 bases map to TRBD2. The germline V gene has CDR1 ENHRY and CDR2 SYGVKD. With V trimmed by 1 base and J by 5 bases, 7 bases remained unmatched. The CDR3 totals 18 residues. The CDR3 loop is CAISELPGLAGGRDTQYF. CDR3 bases read: TGTGCCATCAGTGAGTTACCGGGACTAGCGGGGGGCAGAGATACG.

This clone came up a few times. Read data end 3 residues before the CDR3 end; the end is taken from the germline J gene. This chain links TRBV30 with TRBJ1-1; no definite D call. Germline lookup yields CDR1 GTSNPN and CDR2 SVGIG (reference sequence). CDR3 length equals 13 residues. CDR3 sequence: CAWSGGLQETAFF. Incomplete CDR3 DNA: TGTGCCTGGAGTGGTGGGCTCCAAGAGACA.

Many counts were recorded for this clone. The CDR3 end lies 3 residues beyond the end of the read and is filled in from the germline J gene. The chain couples TRBV14 to TRBJ2-3, with unresolved D. Germline V lookup: CDR1 SGHDN, CDR2 FVKESK. V lost 4 bases and J 1 base, leaving 12 bases between the germline ends. The CDR3 runs 15 residues. The CDR3 region is CASSPSPLGTDTQYF. Partial CDR3 DNA: TGTGCCAGCAGCCCTTCACCTCTAGGCACAGATACG.

This clone was seen many times. Read sequence stops 3 residues before the CDR3 end, and the germline J gene provides the missing end. The genes are TRBV5-1 and TRBJ2-7, with 13 bases fitting TRBD2. The germline V gene encodes CDR1 SGHRS and CDR2 YFSETQ. Unmatched junction bases numbered 12, after V lost 7 bases and J lost 2 bases. This CDR3 is 17 amino acids long. Incomplete CDR3 DNA: TGCGCCAGCGGAACCGGGACTAGCGGGACTCTTACCTACGAG. Translation: CASGTGTSGTLTYE. The whole CDR3 protein reads CASGTGTSGTLTYEQYF.

This clone showed up many times. The sequenced fragment ends 3 residues before the CDR3 boundary, so the rest is inferred from the germline J gene. The chain employs TRBV20-1 and TRBJ2-7, with D perhaps TRBD1 (6 bases). Trimming took off 6 bases at V and 4 bases at J, with 10 bases between the two ends. The germline CDR1 and CDR2 sequences are DFQATT and SNEGSKA (reference sequence). The CDR3 extends over 11 amino acids. Incomplete CDR3 DNA: TGCAGTGCAACCACAGGGTACGAG. Translated: CSATTGYE. The complete CDR3 protein is CSATTGYEQYF.

This clone was seen repeatedly, ten times or more. Read coverage stops 3 residues before the CDR3 terminus; the germline J gene supplies the remainder. Other DNA sequences of this sample code for an identical CDR3. The chain carries TRBV6-1 and TRBJ2-3, with 10 bases that match TRBD2. This CDR3 spans 15 amino acids. V trimming: 2 bases; J trimming: 4 bases; junction bases outside the gene matches: 3. Per the germline V gene, CDR1 is MNHNS and CDR2 is SASEGT. The CDR3: CASSELAGGPDTQYF. The covered CDR3 bases are TGTGCCAGCAGTGAATTAGCGGGGGGACCAGATACG.

This clone was observed at least ten times. The CDR3 end falls 3 residues outside the read, so it is completed with the germline J gene. Other nucleotide sequences from this sample produce the same CDR3. This chain links TRBV19 with TRBJ2-7; 9 positions agree with TRBD1. V was pared by 1 base and J by 1 base, with 2 bases of the junction left unmatched. From germline, CDR1 is LNHDA and CDR2 SQIVND (reference sequence). The CDR3 has 15 amino acids. The part of the CDR3 DNA that was read is TGTGCCAGTAGTATAGGGACAGGGGTGTCCTACGAG. It encodes CASSIGTGVSYE. The CDR3, in full, reads CASSIGTGVSYEQYF.

This clone appeared many times. The CDR3 goes on 3 residues after the read ends, and that part is filled in from the germline J gene. The chain carries TRBV30 and TRBJ1-6; 10 bases map to TRBD1. V shed 4 bases, J shed 1 base, and the junction held 4 bases outside the gene matches. Germline V CDR1 and CDR2: GTSNPN, SVGIG (reference sequence). This CDR3 spans 16 amino acids. CDR3 amino acids: CAWTRTGGSYNSPLHF. CDR3 DNA, as far as it was read: TGTGCCTGGACCAGGACAGGGGGATCCTATAATTCACCC.

This clone was counted ten times or more. The read ends 3 residues before the CDR3 terminus; that terminus is restored from the germline J gene. The chain employs TRBV30 and TRBJ2-3; D is possibly TRBD2 (5 bases). The CDR3 covers 15 residues. The V end lost 2 bases, the J end lost 3 bases, and 15 bases lay between the germline ends. Germline CDR1 GTSNPN, CDR2 SVGIG (reference sequence). The CDR3 protein is CAWSSGVGRTDTQYF. CDR3 bases read: TGTGCCTGGAGTTCCGGGGTCGGCAGGACAGATACG.

This clone was recorded a few times. A much larger clonotype is one base distant, so this may be a read error. The observed sequence ends 3 residues before the CDR3 terminus, with the missing tail filled in from the germline J gene. This chain joins TRBV18 and TRBJ2-5; TRBD2 matches 8 bases. The CDR3 sequence is 14 residues long. Germline values: CDR1 KGHSH, CDR2 LQKENI. The CDR3: CACSPAGVQETQYF. The DNA read from the CDR3 is TGTGCCTGCTCACCAGCGGGGGTCCAAGAGACC.

This clone was seen many times. The read gets to within 3 residues of the CDR3 end, and the germline J gene fills in the rest. The rearrangement uses TRBV2 and TRBJ1-2; D might be TRBD1 (5 bases). The V and J ends lost 4 bases and 3 bases respectively, with 15 bases between them. This CDR3 spans 15 amino acids. Germline CDR1 and CDR2: SNHLY and FYNNEI. CDR3 region: CASSASGDFHYGYTF. Partial CDR3 DNA: TGTGCCAGCAGTGCCTCTGGGGACTTTCACTATGGC.

Ten or more counts support this clone. The read terminates 3 residues before the CDR3 end, so the remaining end is supplied by the germline J gene. The V gene is TRBV10-3, the J gene TRBJ2-1; a weak D match, TRBD1 (6 bases). Germline CDR1 reads ENHRY; CDR2 reads SYGVKD. CDR3 length: 15 residues. V was clipped by 7 bases and J by 0 bases, with 13 bases between them. CDR3 DNA (partial): TGTGCCATCACTTCGGACAGTTCCTCCTACAATGAG. This gives the protein CAITSDSSSYNE. The CDR3 in full is CAITSDSSSYNEQFF.

In this sample, this clone turned up a few times. The observed sequence ends 3 residues before the CDR3 terminus, with the missing tail filled in from the germline J gene. The chain recombines TRBV11-2 with TRBJ2-5; unclear D gene. Germline lookup yields CDR1 SGHAT and CDR2 FQNNGV. The CDR3 totals 15 residues. V lost 0 bases and J 2 bases, leaving 10 bases between the germline ends. The sequenced part of the CDR3 DNA is TGTGCCAGCAGCTTAGAGTCCACCAGGCAAGAGACC. This translates into CASSLESTRQET. The CDR3, in full, reads CASSLESTRQETQYF.

Many counts were recorded for this clone. Read sequence stops 3 residues before the CDR3 end, and the germline J gene provides the missing end. The V gene is TRBV6-2 or TRBV6-3, the J gene TRBJ1-2; D gene uncertain. The germline V gene has CDR1 MNHEY and CDR2 SVGEGT. This CDR3 is 12 amino acids long. The DNA read from the CDR3 is TGTGCCAGCAGTTACTCGGCTAGGGGC. It is translated as CASSYSARG. In full, the CDR3 is CASSYSARGYTF.

This clone was seen repeatedly, ten times or more. The missing CDR3 end, 3 residues past where the read stops, is filled in from the germline J gene. This chain links TRBV7-8 with TRBJ2-4, with D possibly matching TRBD2 (6 bases). The germline V gene has CDR1 SGHVS and CDR2 FQNEAQ. V gave up 5 bases and J gave up 0 bases, with 8 bases separating them. CDR3 length: 14 residues. Here the CDR3 reads CASSGTQAKNIQYF. CDR3 DNA, as far as it was read: TGTGCCAGCAGCGGGACTCAAGCCAAAAACATT.

This clone was recorded many times. The missing CDR3 end, 3 residues past where the read stops, is filled in from the germline J gene. This same CDR3 is encoded by further DNA sequences in the sample. The rearrangement links TRBV5-1 to TRBJ1-1, with D perhaps matching TRBD1 (6 bases). The V gene's germline CDR1 is SGHRS and CDR2 YFSETQ. The V end lost 0 bases, the J end lost 3 bases, and 6 bases lay between the germline ends. The CDR3 totals 13 residues. CDR3 DNA (partial): TGCGCCAGCAGCTTGGACAGGGACACTGAA. This encodes CASSLDRDTE. The whole CDR3 protein reads CASSLDRDTEAFF.